The 32 T cell receptor beta chains below come from one sample, sequenced in a study of T cells in Graves' hyperthyroidism and ophthalmopathy. The TCR beta CDR3 regions underwent amplification using RNA transcripts as the source. Initially, a first-round RT-PCR of the TCR CDR3 employed the HTBI primer set. TCRdb processed the multiplex PCR reads anew with MiXCR; each CDR3 protein has one entry. The sample contains 550,000 to 650,000 distinct CDR3 sequences, 12% to 15% of which appear only once. Material: blood. All receptors derive from a woman in her thirties or forties with Graves' hyperthyroidism.

This clonotype was seen many times. The rearrangement joins TRBV12-3 or TRBV12-4 to TRBJ1-1; D not certain. The CDR3 is 11 residues long. The V and J ends lost 4 bases and 7 bases respectively, with 7 bases between them. CDR3 loop: CASSSSGEAFF. Here the CDR3 DNA reads TGTGCCAGCAGTTCCAGTGGTGAAGCTTTCTTT.

In its sample, this clonotype was seen a few times. The chain uses TRBV5-1 and TRBJ2-7, with D possibly TRBD1 on 5 matching bases. Trimming pared 4 bases from V and 2 bases from J, leaving 10 bases between. CDR1 and CDR2 (germline): SGHRS, YFSETQ. The CDR3 extends over 13 amino acids. The CDR3 loop reads CASSEGAAYEQYF. The CDR3 DNA reads as TGCGCCAGCAGCGAAGGGGCCGCCTACGAGCAGTACTTC.

This clonotype has just a few counts. The chain uses TRBV11-3 and TRBJ2-1, with 10 bases fitting TRBD2. This CDR3 is built from 19 residues. The J segment lost 10 bases and the V segment lost 2 bases, leaving 20 bases of the junction unmatched. CDR1 and CDR2 (germline): SGHNT, YENEEA. The CDR3 loop reads CASSLTRGGAGGPNGEQFF. The CDR3 DNA follows: TGTGCCAGCAGCTTAACCAGGGGAGGAGCGGGAGGGCCGAATGGGGAGCAGTTCTTC.

Many counts were recorded for this clonotype. The gene calls are TRBV20-1 and TRBJ2-3; unclear D gene. This CDR3 is 12 amino acids long. V was pared by 3 bases and J by 0 bases, with 4 bases between. Germline CDR1 reads DFQATT; CDR2 reads SNEGSKA (reference sequence). The CDR3: CSARMSTDTQYF. CDR3 bases: TGCAGTGCTAGGATGAGCACAGATACGCAGTATTTT.

This clonotype was picked up a small number of times. It may be a read error: a sequence one base away is much more abundant. V usage is TRBV28 and J usage is TRBJ2-4, with TRBD1 matching over 8 bases. The CDR3 extends over 15 amino acids. Trimming took 6 bases from V and 3 from J; bases not matched to a gene: 7. Per germline, CDR1 MDHEN and CDR2 SYDVKM. The chain's CDR3 is CASSPGQGDKNIQYF. In nucleotides, the CDR3 is TGTGCCAGCAGCCCTGGACAGGGAGACAAAAACATTCAGTACTTC.

Concerning this clonotype: The junction differs from germline at one of its ends, possibly a read error. The chain couples TRBV28 to TRBJ1-2; the match to TRBD1 covers 12 bases. CDR3 length equals 15 residues. The germline V gene encodes CDR1 MDHEN and CDR2 SYDVKM. As DNA, the CDR3 is TGCGCCAGCAGCCAAGATTGGGGACAGGGGGCTGGCTACACCTTC. The encoded protein is CASSQDWGQGAGYTF.

Notes on this clonotype: Without the conserved terminal phenylalanine or tryptophan, this CDR3 likely stems from a read error. The chain couples TRBV9 to TRBJ1-2, with unresolved D. The CDR3 has 15 amino acids. Germline V lookup: CDR1 SGDLS, CDR2 YYNGEE. The germline V and J ends were trimmed by 0 bases and 0 bases, with 9 bases remaining between them. As DNA, the CDR3 is TGTGCCAGCAGCGTAGACGGGAAAGCTAACTATGGCTACACCCTC. Protein: CASSVDGKANYGYTL.

There are many counts of this clonotype. The chain recombines TRBV6-1 with TRBJ1-5, with D unclear. The CDR3 totals 15 residues. Trimming took off 5 bases at V and 0 bases at J, with 11 bases between the two ends. The germline gives CDR1 MNHNS, CDR2 SASEGT. The CDR3 DNA follows: TGTGCCAGCAGTCCCGGGAGCTATAGCAATCAGCCCCAGCATTTT. Translation: CASSPGSYSNQPQHF.

CDR3 nucleotides: TGTGCCAGCAGCTTAGGGACAGGGAAGTTCACCGGGGAGCTGTTTTTT. Translating it yields CASSLGTGKFTGELFF. The chain has TRBV11-2 and TRBJ2-2; TRBD1 agrees at 8 bases. The J segment lost 4 bases and the V segment lost 1 base, leaving 5 bases of the junction unmatched. This CDR3 region has 16 residues. Per the germline V gene, CDR1 is SGHAT and CDR2 is FQNNGV.

The sample holds many counts of this clonotype. The chain recombines TRBV18 with TRBJ2-1; D call uncertain. This CDR3 comprises 14 residues. Trimming pared 1 base from V and 7 bases from J, leaving 11 bases between. Germline loops: CDR1 KGHSH, CDR2 LQKENI. Written as DNA, the CDR3 is TGTGCCAGCTCACCACGTGCTTCCCCTAATGAGCAGTTCTTC. Its translation: CASSPRASPNEQFF.

This clonotype was detected only a few times. The CDR3 nucleotides are TGTGCCAGCAGCCAGACAGGGGGCAACACCGGGGAGCTGTTTTTT. Encoded protein: CASSQTGGNTGELFF. The chain employs TRBV5-5 and TRBJ2-2, with TRBD1 identical over 10 bases. CDR3 length: 15 amino acids. Trimming cost V 4 bases and J 2 bases; bases outside gene matches: 2. CDR1 and CDR2 from the germline V gene are SGHKS and YYEKEE (reference sequence).

This clonotype came up a few times. The V call is TRBV7-9, the J call TRBJ2-1; no firm D call. CDR1 is SEHNR, CDR2 FQNEAQ, per germline (reference sequence). The CDR3 runs 13 residues. The ends were cut back, 1 base at V and 10 bases at J, with 11 bases in the middle. CDR3: CASSLEARSEQFF. The CDR3 DNA reads as TGTGCCAGCAGCTTAGAGGCCCGTTCGGAGCAGTTCTTC.

This clonotype was observed many times. The chain couples TRBV11-2 to TRBJ1-1, with D perhaps TRBD1 (5 bases). The CDR3 totals 15 residues. V was cut by 3 bases and J by 0 bases, with 11 bases left in between. Germline V lookup: CDR1 SGHAT, CDR2 FQNNGV. Here the CDR3 DNA reads TGTGCCAGCAGCTTGGGCAGGGCCCTGAACACTGAAGCTTTCTTT. Protein product: CASSLGRALNTEAFF.

The chain is built from TRBV10-1 and TRBJ2-5; D remains ambiguous. The CDR3 has 13 amino acids. Between the trimmed V and J ends, which lost 1 base and 2 bases, there was a span of 5 bases. The germline CDR1 and CDR2 sequences are WNHNN and SYGVQD (reference sequence). CDR3 sequence reads: CASSEFSQETQYF. Here the CDR3 DNA reads TGCGCCAGCAGTGAGTTTTCGCAAGAGACCCAGTACTTC.

The chain joins TRBV10-3 to TRBJ1-1; D is unclear. This CDR3 spans 13 amino acids. The germline V and J ends were trimmed by 3 bases and 1 base, with 6 bases remaining between them. CDR1 is ENHRY, CDR2 SYGVKD, per germline. For the CDR3, the DNA is TGTGCCATCAGTGAATGGGGGAACACTGAAGCTTTCTTT. This codes for CAISEWGNTEAFF.

The sample holds a few counts of this clonotype. The rearrangement uses TRBV28 and TRBJ1-5; D is perhaps TRBD1 (5 bases). The germline V and J ends were trimmed by 5 bases and 11 bases, with 16 bases remaining between them. The CDR3 is 13 residues long. Germline lookup yields CDR1 MDHEN and CDR2 SYDVKM. The CDR3 DNA reads TGTGCCAGCAGTATAGGGGAGCGAGGGACCCAGCATTTT. Translation gives CASSIGERGTQHF.

This clonotype was seen ten or more times. This chain connects TRBV20-1 to TRBJ1-1; D call uncertain. The length of the CDR3 is 16 residues. CDR1 and CDR2 from the germline V gene are DFQATT and SNEGSKA (reference sequence). V lost 1 base to trimming and J lost 0 bases, with 15 bases between them. In DNA, the CDR3 is TGCAGTGCTAGAGGGGGTGGGCCCCCATTGAACACTGAAGCTTTCTTT. It specifies CSARGGGPPLNTEAFF.

This clonotype was found many times. The J gene is TRBJ1-5, the V gene TRBV28, with D possibly being TRBD1 (5 bases). Looked up from germline, CDR1 is MDHEN and CDR2 is SYDVKM. The CDR3 is 16 amino acids. Trimming removed 5 bases at V and 5 bases at J, with 19 bases between. The chain's CDR3 is CASSIPTRGGYQPQHF. The DNA of the CDR3 is TGTGCCAGCAGTATCCCGACCCGGGGGGGTTATCAGCCCCAGCATTTT.

This clonotype was recorded a few times. The chain uses TRBV28 and TRBJ1-5, with unresolved D. V lost 7 bases, J lost 1 base, and 11 bases lay in between. This CDR3 is 14 amino acids long. Germline CDR1 reads MDHEN; CDR2 reads SYDVKM. CDR3 sequence reads: CASIVGSSNQPQHF. CDR3 nucleotides: TGTGCCAGCATCGTGGGTTCGAGCAATCAGCCCCAGCATTTT.

This clonotype was observed at least ten times. V and J are TRBV3-1 and TRBJ2-1, with D possibly TRBD2 on 5 matching bases. CDR3 size: 17 residues. Germline V gene sequence: CDR1 LGHDT, CDR2 YNNKEL (reference sequence). V gave up 0 bases and J gave up 4 bases, with 16 bases separating them. CDR3 DNA: TGTGCCAGCAGCCAAGAAGGAGTAGCGCGTGGATACAATGAGCAGTTCTTC. Its translation is CASSQEGVARGYNEQFF.

This clonotype was counted many times. This sequence joins TRBV20-1 and TRBJ1-1; D may be TRBD1 (5 bases). The ends were cut back, 3 bases at V and 4 bases at J, with 12 bases in the middle. The CDR3 extends over 13 amino acids. CDR1 DFQATT and CDR2 SNEGSKA come from the germline V gene (reference sequence). The CDR3 coding sequence is TGCAGTGCTAGGACGTGGGGGTCCACTGAAGCTTTCTTT. Its protein is CSARTWGSTEAFF.

This clonotype was picked up a small number of times. V and J are TRBV24-1 and TRBJ1-5; D not resolved. CDR1 is KGHDR, CDR2 SFDVKD, per germline. V was cut by 8 bases and J by 0 bases, with 22 bases left in between. The CDR3 has 18 residues. CDR3 nucleotide sequence: TGTGCCACCAAGACCAACGCCACCGGGAGGTATAGCAATCAGCCCCAGCATTTT. Translated: CATKTNATGRYSNQPQHF.

This clonotype came up many times. V gene TRBV11-2 combines with J gene TRBJ2-2, with D possibly TRBD2 on 6 matching bases. This CDR3 comprises 13 residues. Germline V gene lookup returns CDR1 SGHAT and CDR2 FQNNGV. The V gene lost 5 bases and the J gene lost 6 bases, with 10 bases spanning the gap. The CDR3 DNA reads TGTGCCAGCAGCCGGGAGTTGGCCGGGGAGCTGTTTTTT. This encodes CASSRELAGELFF.

This clonotype has at least ten counts. The chain has TRBV20-1 and TRBJ1-3; a possible D gene is TRBD1 (5 bases). The CDR3 extends over 13 amino acids. V lost 6 bases to trimming and J lost 3 bases, with 12 bases between them. CDR1 is DFQATT, CDR2 SNEGSKA, per germline (reference sequence). In nucleotides, the CDR3 is TGCAGTGCCATGGACATTTATGGAAACACCATATATTTT. Protein: CSAMDIYGNTIYF.

This clonotype has at least ten counts. The chain recombines TRBV28 with TRBJ1-5; D is possibly TRBD1 (5 bases). Germline-derived CDR1 and CDR2 are MDHEN and SYDVKM. Trimming left V 5 bases short and J 5 bases short, with 16 bases between. The CDR3 spans 15 residues. The CDR3 here is CASSSPGPTYQPQHF. The CDR3 DNA reads as TGTGCCAGCAGTAGTCCGGGACCGACTTATCAGCCCCAGCATTTT.

This clonotype was found many times. The CDR3 coding sequence is TGTGCCATCAGTGAGGGGTGGGGATTTAGCAATCAGCCCCAGCATTTT. Its translation: CAISEGWGFSNQPQHF. V and J are TRBV10-3 and TRBJ1-5; unclear D gene. Germline V gene data show CDR1 as ENHRY and CDR2 as SYGVKD. The V gene lost 2 bases and the J gene lost 0 bases, with 11 bases spanning the gap. The CDR3 is 16 amino acids.

This clonotype was found many times. The chain carries TRBV6-5 and TRBJ2-3; maybe TRBD1 (5 bases). Germline-derived CDR1 and CDR2 are MNHEY and SVGAGI. This CDR3 contains 14 residues. The V gene lost 0 bases and the J gene lost 2 bases, with 6 bases spanning the gap. The DNA of the CDR3 is TGTGCCAGCAGTTACTCGGACAACACAGATACGCAGTATTTT. This translates into CASSYSDNTDTQYF.

In its sample, this clonotype was seen many times. The gene calls are TRBV9 and TRBJ2-1, with D perhaps TRBD2 (6 bases). Trimming removed 2 bases from V and 10 bases from J, with 13 bases in between. This CDR3 spans 13 amino acids. CDR1 is SGDLS, CDR2 YYNGEE, per germline. The CDR3 loop is CASSVSGRREQFF. The CDR3 coding sequence is TGTGCCAGCAGCGTCAGCGGGCGGCGAGAGCAGTTCTTC.

The chain carries TRBV20-1 and TRBJ2-1, with 10 bases matching TRBD2. Germline V gene data show CDR1 as DFQATT and CDR2 as SNEGSKA (reference sequence). This CDR3 has 15 amino acids. J was trimmed by 8 bases and V by 6 bases; bases with no gene match: 13. The CDR3 region has the DNA TGCAGTGCAGCGGGGGGGTGGCGGGCGGACTATGAGCAGTTCTTC. This codes for CSAAGGWRADYEQFF.

This clonotype has a count of ten or more. The genes are TRBV12-3 or TRBV12-4 and TRBJ1-1, with 7 bases identical to TRBD1. There are 14 residues in the CDR3. V shed 5 bases and J 4 bases; nucleotides not matched to a gene: 7. Here the CDR3 DNA reads TGTGCCAGCAGTCCTCAGACAGGGATCACTGAAGCTTTCTTT. Amino acid sequence: CASSPQTGITEAFF.

This clonotype was found many times. The chain uses TRBV12-3 or TRBV12-4 and TRBJ1-4; tentative D call: TRBD1 (6 bases). V lost 2 bases, J lost 4 bases, and 11 bases lay in between. The CDR3 covers 15 residues. As DNA, the CDR3 is TGTGCCAGCAGTTTAAGCGACAGGAGTAATGAAAAACTGTTTTTT. As protein: CASSLSDRSNEKLFF.

This clonotype was observed many times. The chain couples TRBV5-1 to TRBJ2-1, with 10 bases matching TRBD1. Germline-derived CDR1 and CDR2 are SGHRS and YFSETQ. The CDR3 is 16 amino acids. J was trimmed by 6 bases and V by 2 bases; bases with no gene match: 8. The CDR3 DNA follows: TGCGCCAGCAGCTTAGCCGGGACAGGGGTAGGCAATGAGCAGTTCTTC. This sequence encodes CASSLAGTGVGNEQFF.